This entry concerns a single T cell receptor (beta chain). Each participant's cohort was designated according to participant-reported clinical history. Cohort 3 recovered donors had two negative PCRs, clearance, or symptom resolution. This CDR3 is 14 amino acids long. Germline values: CDR1 MNHEY, CDR2 SMNVEV (reference sequence). Trimming stripped 10 bases from V and 6 bases from J, with 19 bases between. This sample stems from a study of blood T cell repertoires in COVID-19. Profiling relied on immunoSEQ multiplex PCR, and the TCRdb table lists in-frame clones only, not all of them. The table has around 360,000 clones, roughly 84% seen once.

Material: PBMCs or T cells enriched from blood (not recorded which). The chain recombines TRBV27 with TRBJ2-1; D is unclear. This clonotype was obtained from a woman aged 30 to 39 who had recovered from COVID-19. The CDR3 bases are TGTGCCACCTCCCCGACCCTCTCGGGCAATGAGCAGTTCTTC. Protein: CATSPTLSGNEQFF.